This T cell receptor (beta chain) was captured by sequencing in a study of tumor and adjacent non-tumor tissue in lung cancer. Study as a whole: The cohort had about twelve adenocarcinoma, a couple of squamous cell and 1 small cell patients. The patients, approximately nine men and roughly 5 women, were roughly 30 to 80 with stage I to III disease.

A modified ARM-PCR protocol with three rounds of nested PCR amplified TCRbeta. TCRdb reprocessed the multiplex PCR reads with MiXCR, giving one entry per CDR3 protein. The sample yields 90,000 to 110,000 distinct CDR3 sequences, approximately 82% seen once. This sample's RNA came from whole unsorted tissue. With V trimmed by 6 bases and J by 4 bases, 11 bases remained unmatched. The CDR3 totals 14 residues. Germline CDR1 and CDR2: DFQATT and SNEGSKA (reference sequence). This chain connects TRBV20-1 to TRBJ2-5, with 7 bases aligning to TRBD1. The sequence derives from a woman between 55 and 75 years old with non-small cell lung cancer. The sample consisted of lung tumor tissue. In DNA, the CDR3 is TGCAGTGCCTTGGACAGGTGGGGGCCAGAGACCCAGTACTTC. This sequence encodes CSALDRWGPETQYF.